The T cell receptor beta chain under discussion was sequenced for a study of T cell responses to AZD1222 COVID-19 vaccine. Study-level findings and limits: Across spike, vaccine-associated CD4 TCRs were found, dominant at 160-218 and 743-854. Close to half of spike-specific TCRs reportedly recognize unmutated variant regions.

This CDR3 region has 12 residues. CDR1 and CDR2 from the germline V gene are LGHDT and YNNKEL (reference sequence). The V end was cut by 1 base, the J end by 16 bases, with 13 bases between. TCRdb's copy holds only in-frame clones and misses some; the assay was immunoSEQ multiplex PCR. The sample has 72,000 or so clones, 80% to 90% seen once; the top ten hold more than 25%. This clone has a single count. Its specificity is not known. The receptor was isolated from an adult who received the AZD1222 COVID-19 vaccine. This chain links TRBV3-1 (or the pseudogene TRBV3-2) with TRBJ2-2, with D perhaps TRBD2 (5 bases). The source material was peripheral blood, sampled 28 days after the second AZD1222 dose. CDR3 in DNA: TGTGCCAGCAGCCAAGCCGGGGTGGAGGCGTTTTTT. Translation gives CASSQAGVEAFF.